What follows are 26 T cell receptor beta chains derived from one specimen sequenced in a study of T cells in Graves' hyperthyroidism and ophthalmopathy (dated by TCRdb to between 2018 and 2020). The library was built by means of multiplex PCR. TCRdb lists the instrument as Illumina HiSeq 2000. Amplification of TCR beta CDR3 regions was carried out from RNA transcripts. The first round of RT-PCR for the TCR CDR3 was performed with the HTBI primer set and the Qiagen OneStep RT-PCR kit. TCRdb redid the processing of the public reads, applying fastp at Q25 and MiXCR, and retained in-frame beta chains. All rows with the same CDR3 protein become a single entry with the most common DNA and genes. For this sample there are nearly 750,000 distinct CDR3 sequences; over 35% appear just once. The biggest ten clones account for around 32% of the sample. The sample comprised blood. All receptors come from a middle-aged woman with Graves' hyperthyroidism.

The CDR3 DNA reads TGTGCCAGCAGTCAATGGGAAGGGGGCCAAGAGACCCAGTACTTC. The encoded protein is CASSQWEGGQETQYF. The J gene is TRBJ2-5, the V gene TRBV7-2; the D gene is possibly TRBD1 (6 bases). This CDR3 comprises 15 residues. CDR1 is SGHTA and CDR2 is FQGNSA in the germline V gene. The germline V and J ends were trimmed by 6 bases and 1 base, with 15 bases remaining between them. Combining the CDR3 with reference TRBV7-2 and TRBJ2-5 gives the whole variable domain GAGVSQSPSNKVTEKGKDVELRCDPISGHTALYWYRQSLGQGLEFLIYFQGNSAPDKSGLPSDRFSAERTGGSVSTLTIQRTQQEDSAVYLCASSQWEGGQETQYFGPGTRLLVL.

V and J are TRBV10-3 and TRBJ1-4; D is uncertain. Germline CDR1 reads ENHRY; CDR2 reads SYGVKD. The ends were cut back, 0 bases at V and 5 bases at J, with 10 bases in the middle. The CDR3 loop spans 15 amino acids. The DNA for the CDR3 is TGTGCCATCAGTGAGTCCCCTATGGGCAATGAAAAACTGTTTTTT. It encodes CAISESPMGNEKLFF.

CDR3 bases: TGCAGCGCCCCCGGACAGGAACACTCTGGAAACACCATATATTTT. Amino acids: CSAPGQEHSGNTIYF. The chain couples TRBV29-1 to TRBJ1-3; 7 bases align to TRBD1. There are 15 residues in the CDR3. Germline assignment: CDR1 SQVTM and CDR2 ANQGSEA. V lost 7 bases, J lost 0 bases, and 9 bases stayed unmatched.

The gene calls are TRBV7-9 and TRBJ2-2; no definite D call. The CDR3 has 11 amino acids. The V gene lost 5 bases and the J gene lost 7 bases, with 5 bases spanning the gap. Germline CDR1 and CDR2: SEHNR and FQNEAQ (reference sequence). The CDR3 DNA sequence: TGTGCCAGCAGCCCACTCGGGGAGCTGTTTTTT. It is translated as CASSPLGELFF.

This chain links TRBV10-3 with TRBJ1-4; TRBD1 aligns across 9 bases. This CDR3 comprises 15 residues. Germline CDR1 ENHRY, CDR2 SYGVKD. Germline trimming cut 4 bases from V and 8 bases from J; bases unmatched to any gene: 8. The DNA of the CDR3 is TGTGCCATCAGTGGACCACAGGGGGCAAGCGAAAAACTGTTTTTT. Protein: CAISGPQGASEKLFF.

The V call is TRBV20-1, the J call TRBJ2-6, with TRBD2 matching over 8 bases. Germline V lookup: CDR1 DFQATT, CDR2 SNEGSKA (reference sequence). This CDR3 region has 15 residues. V lost 3 bases, J lost 4 bases, and 5 bases stayed unmatched. This CDR3 is CSARAGGGGANVLTF. The CDR3 bases are TGCAGTGCTAGGGCGGGGGGCGGCGGGGCCAACGTCCTGACTTTC.

The chain combines TRBV29-1 with TRBJ1-2; D uncertain. Per the germline V gene, CDR1 is SQVTM and CDR2 is ANQGSEA. V was shortened by 6 bases and J by 2 bases, with 7 bases between the two germline ends. This CDR3 has 11 residues. The CDR3 sequence is CSVDENYGYTF. In DNA, the CDR3 is TGCAGCGTAGACGAAAACTATGGCTACACCTTC.

This clonotype came up once. The rearrangement joins TRBV11-2 to TRBJ1-1; D not certain. CDR1 and CDR2 (germline): SGHAT, FQNNGV. This CDR3 has 12 residues. V dropped 6 bases and J dropped 11 bases, with 16 bases sitting between them. DNA for the CDR3: TGTGCCAGCAGTTTGAAGAGAAGCCTGGCTTTCTTT. Encoded protein: CASSLKRSLAFF.

The table lists this clonotype with a few counts. The chain couples TRBV19 to TRBJ1-2; TRBD1 might be the D (6 bases). Per germline, CDR1 LNHDA and CDR2 SQIVND (reference sequence). There are 16 residues in the CDR3. The V gene lost 6 bases and the J gene lost 8 bases, with 25 bases spanning the gap. For the CDR3, the DNA is TGTGCCAGTAGCCTTACGAGCTCGGGGGGGGCTAGGGGCTACACCTTC. Protein product: CASSLTSSGGARGYTF.

The gene calls are TRBV6-1 and TRBJ2-7, with D maybe TRBD1 (5 bases). Germline assignment: CDR1 MNHNS and CDR2 SASEGT. CDR3 length: 13 residues. V was pared by 6 bases and J by 3 bases, with 12 bases between. CDR3 sequence (DNA): TGTGCCAGCAGCTGGCAGGGAAACTACGAGCAGTACTTC. It codes for CASSWQGNYEQYF.

Worth noting for this clonotype: This may be a read error: a much more frequent sequence differs by one nucleotide. The chain is built from TRBV7-2 and TRBJ2-7, with D uncertain. Trimming left V 0 bases short and J 8 bases short, with 5 bases between. The CDR3 spans 11 residues. Germline V CDR1 and CDR2: SGHTA, FQGNSA. Here the CDR3 reads CASSLAPQQYF. CDR3 DNA sequence: TGTGCCAGCAGCTTAGCCCCTCAGCAGTACTTC.

This clonotype was counted only a few times. V is TRBV11-2 and J is TRBJ2-2; TRBD1 is a possible D gene (6 bases). This CDR3 comprises 15 residues. Between the trimmed V and J ends, which lost 5 bases and 4 bases, there was a span of 14 bases. The germline V gene has CDR1 SGHAT and CDR2 FQNNGV. Here the CDR3 reads CASSHYTGLTGELFF. CDR3 sequence (DNA): TGTGCCAGCAGCCACTACACAGGGCTCACCGGGGAGCTGTTTTTT.

V is TRBV5-5 and J is TRBJ2-7; D not resolved. This CDR3 region has 14 residues. The germline V and J ends were trimmed by 1 base and 0 bases, with 8 bases remaining between them. Per the germline V gene, CDR1 is SGHKS and CDR2 is YYEKEE (reference sequence). The CDR3 protein is CASSLLANSYEQYF. CDR3 nucleotides: TGTGCCAGCAGCTTGCTGGCGAACTCCTACGAGCAGTACTTC. Full variable domain (missing parts from reference TRBV5-5 and TRBJ2-7): DAGVTQSPTHLIKTRGQQVTLRCSPISGHKSVSWYQQVLGQGPQFIFQYYEKEERGRGNFPDRFSARQFPNYSSELNVNALLLGDSALYLCASSLLANSYEQYFGPGTRLTVT.

Ten or more counts support this clonotype. V usage is TRBV29-1 and J usage is TRBJ1-3; 7 bases match TRBD1. The germline V gene has CDR1 SQVTM and CDR2 ANQGSEA. V lost 5 bases to trimming and J lost 3 bases; unmatched junction nucleotides: 7. CDR3 size: 14 residues. The CDR3 is CSVWPGTDGNTIYF. Written as DNA, the CDR3 is TGCAGCGTTTGGCCCGGGACAGATGGAAACACCATATATTTT.

V gene TRBV4-2 combines with J gene TRBJ2-7; 10 bases map to TRBD2. This CDR3 has 16 amino acids. The V and J ends lost 1 base and 6 bases, in that order; junction bases with no gene match: 9. Germline lookup yields CDR1 LGHNA and CDR2 YNFKEQ. In nucleotides, the CDR3 is TGTGCCAGCAGCCAAGGATGGAGCGGGAGGGCCTTCGAGCAGTACTTC. Translation gives CASSQGWSGRAFEQYF.

About this clonotype itself: Germline is not matched at one junction end, which may reflect a read error. The V and J genes are TRBV10-3 and TRBJ1-5, with D tentatively TRBD1 (5 bases). This CDR3 contains 12 residues. Germline V lookup: CDR1 ENHRY, CDR2 SYGVKD. The CDR3 nucleotides read TGTCCCATTAGGGGTGGCGATCAGCCCCAGCATTTT. Amino acid sequence: CPIRGGDQPQHF.

The V gene is TRBV5-1, the J gene TRBJ1-3, with 7 bases that match TRBD1. The junction had 2 bases not matched to a gene; V was cut back by 0 bases and J by 5 bases. The V gene's germline CDR1 is SGHRS and CDR2 YFSETQ. The CDR3 length is 14 residues. The CDR3 DNA follows: TGCGCCAGCAGCTTGGAAGGGGGCCGAAACACCATATATTTT. It yields the protein CASSLEGGRNTIYF.

In DNA, the CDR3 is TGTGCCAGCGGATCAGCGGGGGGGAACAATGAGCAGTTCTTC. Residues: CASGSAGGNNEQFF. The chain employs TRBV2 and TRBJ2-1; 10 bases are shared with TRBD2. The length of the CDR3 is 14 residues. Unmatched junction bases numbered 6, after V lost 8 bases and J lost 5 bases. The germline CDR1 and CDR2 sequences are SNHLY and FYNNEI.

This clonotype occurred many times. The chain combines TRBV7-9 with TRBJ1-2; possible D gene TRBD1, 5 bases. The CDR3 is 14 amino acids. V gave up 0 bases and J gave up 8 bases, with 13 bases separating them. Germline values: CDR1 SEHNR, CDR2 FQNEAQ (reference sequence). CDR3 sequence: CASSLASRAAGYTF. DNA of the CDR3: TGTGCCAGCAGCTTAGCTAGCAGGGCGGCCGGCTACACCTTC.

This clonotype was seen many times. The chain links TRBV7-9 to TRBJ2-7; 10 nucleotides align to TRBD1. Germline CDR1 SEHNR, CDR2 FQNEAQ (reference sequence). Losses at the gene ends were 5 bases for V and 2 bases for J; bases not matched to a gene: 9. The CDR3 is 16 amino acids. The CDR3 region has the DNA TGTGCCAGCAGCGCAGATCCGGGACAGGGGACCTACGAGCAGTACTTC. Translated: CASSADPGQGTYEQYF. The full variable domain, with the rest looked up from reference TRBV7-9 and TRBJ2-7, is DTGVSQNPRHKITKRGQNVTFRCDPISEHNRLYWYRQTLGQGPEFLTYFQNEAQLEKSRLLSDRFSAERPKGSFSTLEIQRTEQGDSAMYLCASSADPGQGTYEQYFGPGTRLTVT.

This clonotype was detected only a few times. V usage is TRBV18 and J usage is TRBJ1-1; D is uncertain. Between the trimmed V and J ends, which lost 3 bases and 8 bases, there was a span of 10 bases. The CDR3 is 12 amino acids. Germline V gene lookup returns CDR1 KGHSH and CDR2 LQKENI. The CDR3 here is CASSPSVGEAFF. The CDR3 DNA follows: TGTGCCAGCTCACCCTCGGTGGGGGAAGCTTTCTTT. Drawing the rest from reference TRBV18 and TRBJ1-1, the complete variable domain is NAGVMQNPRHLVRRRGQEARLRCSPMKGHSHVYWYRQLPEEGLKFMVYLQKENIIDESGMPKERFSAEFPKEGPSILRIQQVVRGDSAAYFCASSPSVGEAFFGQGTRLTVV.

This clonotype was seen once. The chain combines TRBV29-1 with TRBJ2-5; TRBD2 matches at 10 bases. The J call could be wrong; TRBJ2-1 is a better fit for the DNA end. The germline V gene has CDR1 SQVTM and CDR2 ANQGSEA. The CDR3 has 14 amino acids. CDR3 amino acids: CSVVSLAGAFEQFF. In nucleotides, the CDR3 is TGCAGCGTTGTAAGCCTAGCGGGAGCCTTTGAGCAGTTCTTC.

The gene calls are TRBV27 and TRBJ1-5; D is ambiguous. V was trimmed by 5 bases and J by 0 bases, leaving 8 bases between them. The CDR3 runs to 14 residues. Germline V lookup: CDR1 MNHEY, CDR2 SMNVEV (reference sequence). The CDR3 loop reads CASSNQHSNQPQHF. The CDR3 coding sequence is TGTGCCAGCAGTAATCAGCATAGCAATCAGCCCCAGCATTTT.

This clonotype was found many times. This sequence joins TRBV7-2 and TRBJ2-5; 10 bases map to TRBD2. The V gene's germline CDR1 is SGHTA and CDR2 FQGNSA. The J segment lost 1 base and the V segment lost 0 bases, leaving 2 bases of the junction unmatched. CDR3 length: 16 amino acids. This CDR3 is CASSLAASGGQETQYF. CDR3 bases: TGTGCCAGCAGCTTAGCGGCTAGCGGGGGCCAAGAGACCCAGTACTTC.

Worth noting for this clonotype: A read error is likely, as this CDR3 ends without the conserved phenylalanine or tryptophan. The rearrangement links TRBV7-8 to TRBJ1-4, with D tentatively TRBD1 (5 bases). V was clipped by 5 bases and J by 8 bases, with 18 bases between them. CDR3 size: 15 residues. Per germline, CDR1 SGHVS and CDR2 FQNEAQ. The CDR3 DNA reads TGTGCCAGCAGCACTAAGGTGGCAGGGCGAGAAAAACTGTTTCTT. It yields the protein CASSTKVAGREKLFL.

The rearrangement joins TRBV20-1 to TRBJ1-4; D might be TRBD1 (5 bases). The CDR3 covers 15 residues. The V gene lost 0 bases and the J gene lost 10 bases, with 18 bases spanning the gap. CDR1 and CDR2 (germline): DFQATT, SNEGSKA (reference sequence). CDR3 sequence reads: CSARDPAQGEGKLFF. In DNA, the CDR3 is TGCAGTGCTAGAGATCCGGCCCAGGGAGAGGGAAAACTGTTTTTT.